These 2 T cell receptor beta chains came from one sample sequenced in a study of cytomegalovirus exposure and HLA in healthy donors. 60 Vbeta and 13 Jbeta primers were used in PCR. The protocol was immunoSEQ multiplex PCR, while the TCRdb copy is restricted to in-frame clones and leaves out a portion. This repertoire includes about 130,000 clones. Sequenced: PBMCs. These receptors originate from a man aged 35 to 55 in good health and CMV-seronegative.

The chain combines TRBV28 with TRBJ1-2; D is undetermined. The CDR3 length is 15 residues. V dropped 6 bases and J dropped 4 bases, with 18 bases sitting between them. Per germline, CDR1 MDHEN and CDR2 SYDVKM. CDR3 bases: TGTGCCAGCAGGGGAGAGCGCCAGAGAGCCTATGGCTACACCTTC. Protein: CASRGERQRAYGYTF.

The V call is TRBV5-1, the J call TRBJ2-5, with 8 nucleotides matching TRBD2. The CDR3 has 15 amino acids. V trimming: 1 base; J trimming: 0 bases; junction bases outside the gene matches: 2. Germline V gene lookup returns CDR1 SGHRS and CDR2 YFSETQ. CDR3 bases: TGCGCCAGCAGCTTGAGTAGCGGGAACCAAGAGACCCAGTACTTC. Protein product: CASSLSSGNQETQYF.